This entry concerns a single T cell receptor (beta chain). Antigen: not known. Clones were sequenced by immunoSEQ multiplex PCR, and TCRdb holds only the in-frame ones, with some missing. The sample contains approximately 200,000 clones, 85% to 90% of which appear only once. This sample is part of a study of T cell responses to AZD1222 COVID-19 vaccine. Findings of the study overall: Compared with day 0, the breadth and depth of the Spike-specific TCR repertoire rose significantly after two doses of AZD1222. Reportedly, nearly half the spike-specific TCRs target unmutated variant regions.

This CDR3 has 12 residues. The V gene's germline CDR1 is LNHDA and CDR2 SQIVND (reference sequence). Trimming took 5 bases from V and 3 from J, leaving 8 bases between them. The sample here was peripheral blood, taken on day 0 of MenACWY control vaccination. The chain carries TRBV19 and TRBJ2-7; D remains ambiguous. This clonotype was sampled from an adult in good health. CDR3 loop: CASSGANYEQYF. DNA for the CDR3: TGTGCCAGTAGTGGCGCTAACTACGAGCAGTACTTC.